A single count supports the clone carrying this T cell receptor beta chain. Its antigen is not identified. The source of the sample is a study of T cells in Graves' hyperthyroidism and ophthalmopathy. Regarding the study as a whole: Most thyroid clonotypes that were expanded above 0.001 also turned up in blood. A 13 V-J model separated ophthalmopathy from stable hyperthyroidism.

Germline V lookup: CDR1 SGDLS, CDR2 YYNGEE. Trimming removed 0 bases from V and 4 bases from J, with 8 bases in between. The CDR3 totals 13 residues. Researchers amplified the TCR beta CDR3 regions from RNA transcripts. Researchers ran a first-round RT-PCR on the TCR CDR3 using the HTBI primer set. Each CDR3 protein gets one entry after TCRdb re-called the multiplex PCR reads with MiXCR. The top ten hold approximately 15% of the sample, which has 450,000 to 650,000 distinct CDR3 sequences, about 15% seen once. Patients having uncontrolled infection, another autoimmune disease, pregnancy or lactation were not included.

The genes are TRBV9 and TRBJ2-7; D ambiguous. Sequencing was carried out using blood. The origin of this receptor is a woman in her late teens or twenties with Graves' ophthalmopathy. CDR3: CASSVGPGYEQYF. Written as DNA, the CDR3 is TGTGCCAGCAGCGTAGGACCGGGTTACGAGCAGTACTTC.